These 20 T cell receptor beta chains were all obtained from the same sample, sequenced in a study of identical twins. MiXCR, applied by TCRdb to the 5' RACE reads, yields one record per CDR3 protein. The data show some 240,000 distinct CDR3 sequences, 8% to 11% seen once. Material: memory T cells sorted from blood. The source of these receptors is a man in his forties or fifties in good health.

This clonotype was detected ten times or more. At one boundary the junction diverges from the germline segment, which might be a read error. This chain uses TRBV3-1 with TRBJ1-6; tentatively, D is TRBD1 (6 bases). The CDR3 consists of 16 residues. Germline-derived CDR1 and CDR2 are LGHDT and YNNKEL (reference sequence). Here the CDR3 reads CASRQGRGANNSPLHF. Here the CDR3 DNA reads TGTGCCAGCAGACAAGGAAGGGGGGCTAATAATTCACCCCTCCACTTT.

In this sample, this clonotype turned up many times. The junction does not match germline at one end; this may be a read error. The chain employs TRBV20-1 and TRBJ2-3; 9 bases agree with TRBD2. The CDR3 is 16 amino acids. Germline-derived CDR1 and CDR2 are DFQATT and SNEGSKA (reference sequence). CDR3 DNA sequence: TGCAGTGCTAGAGGGGCGACTAGCGGACGCACAGATCCGCAGTATTTT. Protein sequence: CSARGATSGRTDPQYF.

The rearrangement uses TRBV2 and TRBJ1-1; D uncertain. Trimming removed 6 bases from V and 3 bases from J, with 8 bases in between. There are 12 residues in the CDR3. Germline loops: CDR1 SNHLY, CDR2 FYNNEI. The CDR3 DNA reads TGTGCCAGCAGGAAAGAGGACACTGAAGCTTTCTTT. Its translation is CASRKEDTEAFF.

This chain connects TRBV11-2 to TRBJ2-3; D gene ambiguous. This CDR3 is 14 amino acids long. Trimming stripped 6 bases from V and 7 bases from J, with 17 bases between. Germline loops: CDR1 SGHAT, CDR2 FQNNGV. The CDR3 loop reads CASRPGRFSYTQYF. Here the CDR3 DNA reads TGTGCCAGCAGACCCGGGCGGTTTAGCTATACGCAGTATTTT.

This clonotype was recorded at least ten times. The V gene is TRBV12-3 or TRBV12-4, the J gene TRBJ2-7; D tentatively reads TRBD1 or TRBD2 (5 bases each). The CDR3 is 14 residues long. Deletions cut 2 bases from V and 3 bases from J, with 11 bases between. The CDR3, as DNA: TGTGCCAGCAGTTTACCCGGGACGGTCTACGAGCAGTACTTC. This translates into CASSLPGTVYEQYF.

This clonotype was seen once. It may be a read error: a sequence one base away is much more abundant. The CDR3: CASSLAGNTYNEQLF. The CDR3 DNA sequence: TGTGCCAGCAGCTTAGCCGGGAATACATACAATGAGCAGCTCTTC. The chain uses TRBV7-2 and TRBJ2-1; possible D gene TRBD2, 5 bases. Germline-derived CDR1 and CDR2 are SGHTA and FQGNSA. The CDR3 is 15 residues long.

The chain links TRBV30 to TRBJ2-2; D is possibly TRBD1 (5 bases). There are 14 residues in the CDR3. The germline gives CDR1 GTSNPN, CDR2 SVGIG (reference sequence). The germline V and J ends were trimmed by 0 bases and 7 bases, with 12 bases remaining between them. CDR3 loop: CAWSVLGPHGELFF. The DNA of the CDR3 is TGTGCCTGGAGTGTACTGGGGCCCCACGGGGAGCTGTTTTTT.

The J gene is TRBJ2-1, the V gene TRBV11-1; 12 nucleotides align to TRBD2. V was pared by 3 bases and J by 5 bases, with 11 bases of the junction left unmatched. Germline values: CDR1 SGHAT, CDR2 FQDESV (reference sequence). This CDR3 spans 18 amino acids. Written as DNA, the CDR3 is TGTGCCAGCAGCTTCCACCTTTGGACTAGCGGGGAACACAATGAGCAGTTCTTC. Its translation is CASSFHLWTSGEHNEQFF. The variable domain in full, with the rest retrieved from reference TRBV11-1 and TRBJ2-1, is EAEVAQSPRYKITEKSQAVAFWCDPISGHATLYWYRQILGQGPELLVQFQDESVVDDSQLPKDRFSAERLKGVDSTLKIQPAELGDSAMYLCASSFHLWTSGEHNEQFFGPGTRLTVL.

This clonotype turned up a few times. At one end, the junction sequence differs from germline, possibly due to a read error. CDR3 sequence reads: CASSPRTGDRVHF. CDR3 sequence (DNA): TGTGCCAGCAGCCCCCGAACGGGGGACAGGGTGCACTTC. V usage is TRBV7-9 and J usage is TRBJ2-7; 9 nucleotides match TRBD1. This CDR3 has 13 residues. Germline V lookup: CDR1 SEHNR, CDR2 FQNEAQ (reference sequence).

This clonotype was detected ten times or more. In DNA form, the CDR3 reads TGTGCCATCAGTGAGCAGGCCTACAATGAGCAGTTCTTC. Protein sequence: CAISEQAYNEQFF. This rearrangement joins TRBV10-3 to TRBJ2-1; no clear D. The germline V and J ends were trimmed by 2 bases and 2 bases, with 4 bases remaining between them. CDR1 and CDR2 from the germline V gene are ENHRY and SYGVKD. The CDR3 sequence is 13 residues long.

This clonotype was recorded many times. The genes are TRBV29-1 and TRBJ2-2, with 7 bases matching TRBD1. V lost 4 bases, J lost 4 bases, and 9 bases stayed unmatched. Germline loops: CDR1 SQVTM, CDR2 ANQGSEA. The CDR3 is made up of 15 amino acids. CDR3 region: CSVVRTGSATGELFF. The CDR3 nucleotides read TGCAGCGTTGTCCGGACAGGCTCCGCCACCGGGGAGCTGTTTTTT.

Many counts were recorded for this clonotype. The V and J genes are TRBV29-1 and TRBJ1-2, with no clear D. Trimming cost V 5 bases and J 4 bases, with 23 bases left between them. The germline V gene has CDR1 SQVTM and CDR2 ANQGSEA. The CDR3 length is 16 residues. CDR3 sequence reads: CSVIAAHLQNSYGYTF. The CDR3 DNA is TGCAGCGTTATAGCAGCGCACCTACAGAATTCCTATGGCTACACCTTC.

This clonotype was found many times. As DNA, the CDR3 is TGCAGTGCTAGAGACCCGACTAGCTACGAGCAGTACTTC. It encodes CSARDPTSYEQYF. The chain employs TRBV20-1 and TRBJ2-7, with D maybe TRBD2 (6 bases). The CDR3 totals 13 residues. CDR1 and CDR2 (germline): DFQATT, SNEGSKA (reference sequence). Trimming stripped 0 bases from V and 3 bases from J, with 9 bases between.

Ten or more counts support this clonotype. The chain recombines TRBV7-9 with TRBJ2-7; TRBD2 might be the D (6 bases). V was trimmed by 5 bases and J by 2 bases, leaving 10 bases between them. This CDR3 spans 13 amino acids. The germline V gene has CDR1 SEHNR and CDR2 FQNEAQ (reference sequence). The chain's CDR3 is CASSPERAYEQYF. The CDR3 DNA follows: TGTGCCAGCAGCCCAGAGCGGGCCTACGAGCAGTACTTC.

This clonotype came up a few times. V is TRBV28 and J is TRBJ2-1; TRBD2 agrees at 8 bases. The CDR3 loop spans 15 amino acids. Germline CDR1 and CDR2: MDHEN and SYDVKM. V shed 8 bases and J 5 bases; nucleotides not matched to a gene: 11. The CDR3: CASANLAGSDNEQFF. The CDR3, as DNA: TGTGCCAGCGCAAATTTAGCGGGATCAGACAATGAGCAGTTCTTC.

The table lists this clonotype with a few counts. The chain links TRBV5-5 to TRBJ2-1; 10 bases map to TRBD1. J gave up 7 bases and V 1 base, and 5 bases lay outside the gene matches. This CDR3 has 15 residues. The germline V gene encodes CDR1 SGHKS and CDR2 YYEKEE (reference sequence). Here the CDR3 reads CASSLLGQGYNEQFF. The CDR3 nucleotides are TGTGCCAGCAGCTTGCTGGGACAGGGGTATAATGAGCAGTTCTTC.

The chain recombines TRBV6-1 with TRBJ1-2, with D unresolved. This CDR3 is built from 15 residues. V was clipped by 2 bases and J by 0 bases, with 10 bases between them. Germline assignment: CDR1 MNHNS and CDR2 SASEGT. The CDR3 DNA reads as TGTGCCAGCAGTGAATTGGGGATTGCTAACTATGGCTACACCTTC. It is translated as CASSELGIANYGYTF.

This clonotype was seen a few times. V is TRBV29-1 and J is TRBJ2-7; D call uncertain. This CDR3 is 13 amino acids long. Germline V gene data show CDR1 as SQVTM and CDR2 as ANQGSEA. The germline V and J ends were trimmed by 4 bases and 6 bases, with 16 bases remaining between them. CDR3 region: CSVVVPRDGEQYF. CDR3 nucleotide sequence: TGCAGCGTTGTAGTTCCCCGCGACGGCGAGCAGTACTTC.

This clonotype was detected many times. This chain uses TRBV6-1 with TRBJ2-5, with 8 bases identical to TRBD2. Germline V gene lookup returns CDR1 MNHNS and CDR2 SASEGT. The CDR3 is 15 amino acids. Germline trimming cut 7 bases from V and 4 bases from J; bases unmatched to any gene: 11. This CDR3 is CASTQLAGRGETQYF. CDR3 nucleotide sequence: TGTGCCAGCACCCAATTAGCGGGACGGGGAGAGACCCAGTACTTC.

This clonotype came up many times. The chain couples TRBV12-3 or TRBV12-4 to TRBJ2-7, with TRBD2 identical over 7 bases. This CDR3 region has 15 residues. V lost 1 base to trimming and J lost 1 base; unmatched junction nucleotides: 4. CDR3 DNA sequence: TGTGCCAGCAGTTTAGGCGGGGGTTATTCCTACGAGCAGTACTTC. Translating gives CASSLGGGYSYEQYF.